Listed below are T cell receptor beta chains from one sample, sequenced in a study of blood T cell repertoires in COVID-19. Repertoires were generated with immunoSEQ multiplex PCR, while TCRdb's copy carries only in-frame clones and drops some. The table lists approximately 230,000 clones, roughly 91% of them singletons. The material sequenced was PBMCs or T cells enriched from blood (not recorded which). The receptors stem from a woman aged 25 to 39 who had recovered from COVID-19. Each CDR3 is given with its conserved first and last residue. Each record gives: D gene, clone size, V gene, J gene, CDR3 DNA, CDR3 protein. The D gene is left open where the match is weak. Size is omitted from some rows. Given values are once, few, many or a class for expanded clones.

D gene: TRBD2; clone size: NA; V gene: TRBV27; J gene: TRBJ2-7; CDR3 DNA: TGTGCCAGCAAGGATAGCGGGAGGTACGAGCAGTACTTC; CDR3 protein: CASKDSGRYEQYF
D gene: TRBD1; clone size: NA; V gene: TRBV30; J gene: TRBJ1-2; CDR3 DNA: TGTGCCTGGAGGACAGGGAGCTATGGCTACACCTTC; CDR3 protein: CAWRTGSYGYTF
D gene: TRBD1; clone size: NA; V gene: TRBV2; J gene: TRBJ2-3; CDR3 DNA: TGTGCCAGGCAGGGGGCGCGTAGCACAGATACGCAGTATTTT; CDR3 protein: CARQGARSTDTQYF
D gene: NA; clone size: NA; V gene: TRBV4-1; J gene: TRBJ1-5; CDR3 DNA: TGCGCCAGCAGCCAGGGAACAGGGAAGGGAAATCAGCCCCAGCATTTT; CDR3 protein: CASSQGTGKGNQPQHF
D gene: TRBD2; clone size: once; V gene: TRBV27; J gene: TRBJ2-7; CDR3 DNA: TGTGCCAGCAGGGGACTAGCGGGAACTAAGGGCGCCTACGAGCAGTACTTC; CDR3 protein: CASRGLAGTKGAYEQYF
D gene: NA; clone size: NA; V gene: TRBV3-1/TRBV3-2; J gene: TRBJ1-5; CDR3 DNA: TGTGCCAGCAGCCAAGCCGACAGGCCGGGACAGCCCCAGCATTTT; CDR3 protein: CASSQADRPGQPQHF
D gene: TRBD1; clone size: NA; V gene: TRBV23-1; J gene: TRBJ2-1; CDR3 DNA: TGCGCCAGCAGTCAACTACAACCCCACGGGACAGGTACCTGCAATGAGCAGTTCTTC; CDR3 protein: CASSQLQPHGTGTCNEQFF
D gene: NA; clone size: NA; V gene: TRBV30; J gene: TRBJ1-2; CDR3 DNA: TGTGCCTGGAGTGTACTTACGTCTAACTATGGCTACACCTTC; CDR3 protein: CAWSVLTSNYGYTF
D gene: TRBD1; clone size: NA; V gene: TRBV24-1; J gene: TRBJ1-5; CDR3 DNA: TGTGCCACCAGTGGCCCTCCCACAGGGGTAGGCAATCAGCCCCAGCATTTT; CDR3 protein: CATSGPPTGVGNQPQHF
D gene: TRBD2; clone size: NA; V gene: TRBV19; J gene: TRBJ2-3; CDR3 DNA: TGTGCCAGTTCACTAGCGGGAGGGCCCAGCACAGATACGCAGTATTTT; CDR3 protein: CASSLAGGPSTDTQYF
D gene: NA; clone size: NA; V gene: TRBV27; J gene: TRBJ1-4; CDR3 DNA: TGTGCCAGCAGTTTATTCCCTGGGGGGGAAAAACTGTTTTTT; CDR3 protein: CASSLFPGGEKLFF
D gene: NA; clone size: NA; V gene: TRBV18; J gene: TRBJ1-4; CDR3 DNA: TGTGCCAGCTCACCGGCAGGGGTTAATGAAAAACTGTTTTTT; CDR3 protein: CASSPAGVNEKLFF
D gene: NA; clone size: NA; V gene: TRBV6-2/TRBV6-3; J gene: TRBJ2-4; CDR3 DNA: TGTGCCAGCACCCCGCGGACTCTCCGGCTAGCCAAAAACATTCAGTACTTC; CDR3 protein: CASTPRTLRLAKNIQYF
D gene: NA; clone size: NA; V gene: TRBV2; J gene: TRBJ1-1; CDR3 DNA: TGTGCCAGCAGTGTGGAGGGGAGGAACACTGAAGCTTTCTTT; CDR3 protein: CASSVEGRNTEAFF
D gene: TRBD1; clone size: NA; V gene: TRBV28; J gene: TRBJ1-6; CDR3 DNA: TGTGCCAGCAGTTTATGGGGGGGACAGACCAATTCACCCCTCCACTTT; CDR3 protein: CASSLWGGQTNSPLHF
D gene: TRBD1; clone size: NA; V gene: TRBV10-3; J gene: TRBJ2-5; CDR3 DNA: TGTGCCATCAGTGCCCGACAGGGACAAGAGACCCAGTACTTC; CDR3 protein: CAISARQGQETQYF
D gene: NA; clone size: NA; V gene: TRBV7-6; J gene: TRBJ1-1; CDR3 DNA: TGTGCCAGCAGCTTAGAGCCCCAGGACTTGAACACTGAAGCTTTCTTT; CDR3 protein: CASSLEPQDLNTEAFF
D gene: NA; clone size: NA; V gene: TRBV9; J gene: TRBJ1-6; CDR3 DNA: TGTGCCAGCAGCGCCATACAGGGACCCCTCCACTTT; CDR3 protein: CASSAIQGPLHF
D gene: NA; clone size: NA; V gene: TRBV7-9; J gene: TRBJ1-4; CDR3 DNA: TGTGCCAGCAGCTTAGTCCGAGCCGAGTCAACTAATGAAAAACTGTTTTTT; CDR3 protein: CASSLVRAESTNEKLFF
D gene: NA; clone size: NA; V gene: TRBV12-3/TRBV12-4; J gene: TRBJ1-5; CDR3 DNA: TGTGCCAGCACACATAGCAATCAGCCCCAGCATTTT; CDR3 protein: CASTHSNQPQHF
D gene: TRBD2; clone size: NA; V gene: TRBV6-5; J gene: TRBJ2-3; CDR3 DNA: TGTGCCAGCAGTTACTCGGGACTAGCGGACACAGATACGCAGTATTTT; CDR3 protein: CASSYSGLADTDTQYF
D gene: NA; clone size: once; V gene: TRBV18; J gene: TRBJ1-2; CDR3 DNA: TGTGCCAGCTCCGAGTCCAGGGATGGCTATGGCTACACCTTC; CDR3 protein: CASSESRDGYGYTF
D gene: NA; clone size: NA; V gene: TRBV6-5; J gene: TRBJ1-1; CDR3 DNA: TGTGCCAGCAGTTACTCGAGGAGTACTGAAGCTTTCTTT; CDR3 protein: CASSYSRSTEAFF
D gene: TRBD1; clone size: NA; V gene: TRBV5-1; J gene: TRBJ2-2; CDR3 DNA: TGCGCCAGCAGCTTTGGACAGGGGGAAGCCGGGGAGCTGTTTTTT; CDR3 protein: CASSFGQGEAGELFF
D gene: TRBD2; clone size: few; V gene: TRBV27; J gene: TRBJ2-7; CDR3 DNA: TGTGCCAGCAGTTTCTCCGCAGCGGGAGATCTATACGAGCAGTACTTC; CDR3 protein: CASSFSAAGDLYEQYF
D gene: TRBD1; clone size: NA; V gene: TRBV7-9; J gene: TRBJ2-7; CDR3 DNA: TGTGCCAGCAGCCAGGGACAGGGTGGCGAGCAGTACTTC; CDR3 protein: CASSQGQGGEQYF
D gene: TRBD2; clone size: NA; V gene: TRBV7-2; J gene: TRBJ2-1; CDR3 DNA: TGTGCCAGCAGCCTGGTGATAGCGGGAGGGTGGGATGAGCAGTTCTTC; CDR3 protein: CASSLVIAGGWDEQFF